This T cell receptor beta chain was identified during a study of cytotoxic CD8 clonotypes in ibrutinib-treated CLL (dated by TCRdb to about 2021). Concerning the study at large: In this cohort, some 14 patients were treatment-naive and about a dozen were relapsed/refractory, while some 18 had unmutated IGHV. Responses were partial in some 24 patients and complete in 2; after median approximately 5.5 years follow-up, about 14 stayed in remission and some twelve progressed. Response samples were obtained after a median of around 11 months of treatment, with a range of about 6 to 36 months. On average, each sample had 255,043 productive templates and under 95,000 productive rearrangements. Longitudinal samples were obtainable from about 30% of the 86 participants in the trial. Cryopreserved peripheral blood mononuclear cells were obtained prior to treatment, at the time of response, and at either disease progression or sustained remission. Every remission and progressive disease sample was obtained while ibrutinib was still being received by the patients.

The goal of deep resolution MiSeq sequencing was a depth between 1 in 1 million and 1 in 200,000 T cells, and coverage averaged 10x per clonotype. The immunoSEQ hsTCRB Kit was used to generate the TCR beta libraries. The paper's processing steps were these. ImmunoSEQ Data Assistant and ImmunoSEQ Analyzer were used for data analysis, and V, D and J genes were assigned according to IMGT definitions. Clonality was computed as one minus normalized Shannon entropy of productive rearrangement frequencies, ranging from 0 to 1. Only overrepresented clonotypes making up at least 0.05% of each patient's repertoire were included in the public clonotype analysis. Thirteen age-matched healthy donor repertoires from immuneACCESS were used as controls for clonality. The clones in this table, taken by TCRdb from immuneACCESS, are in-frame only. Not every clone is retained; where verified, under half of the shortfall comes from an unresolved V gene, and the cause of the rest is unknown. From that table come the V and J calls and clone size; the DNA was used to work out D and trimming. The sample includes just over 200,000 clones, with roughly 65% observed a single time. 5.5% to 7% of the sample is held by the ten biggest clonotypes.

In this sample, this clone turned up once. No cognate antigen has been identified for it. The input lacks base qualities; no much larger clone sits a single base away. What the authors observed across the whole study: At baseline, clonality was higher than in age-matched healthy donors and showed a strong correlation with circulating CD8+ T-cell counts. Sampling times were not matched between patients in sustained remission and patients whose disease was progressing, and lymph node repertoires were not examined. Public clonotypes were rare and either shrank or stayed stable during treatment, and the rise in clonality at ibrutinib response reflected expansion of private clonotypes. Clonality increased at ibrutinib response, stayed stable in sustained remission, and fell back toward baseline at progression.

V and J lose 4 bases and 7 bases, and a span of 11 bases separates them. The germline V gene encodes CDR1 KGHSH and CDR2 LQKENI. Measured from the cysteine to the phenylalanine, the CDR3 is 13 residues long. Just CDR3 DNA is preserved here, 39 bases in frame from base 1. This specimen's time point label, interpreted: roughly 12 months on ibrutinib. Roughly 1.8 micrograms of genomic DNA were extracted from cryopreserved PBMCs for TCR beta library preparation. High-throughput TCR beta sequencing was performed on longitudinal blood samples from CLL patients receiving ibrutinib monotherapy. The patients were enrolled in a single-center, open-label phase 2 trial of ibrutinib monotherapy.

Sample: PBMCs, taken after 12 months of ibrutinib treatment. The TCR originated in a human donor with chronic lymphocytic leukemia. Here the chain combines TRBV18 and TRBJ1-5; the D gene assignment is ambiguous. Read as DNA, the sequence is TGTGCCAGCTCACGGGTGACGGAACAGCCCCAGCATTTT. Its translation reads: CASSRVTEQPQHF.